The 16 T cell receptor beta chains reported below all come from one sample, sequenced in a study of blood T cell repertoires in COVID-19. Only in-frame clones appear in the TCRdb table, and some are missing; sequencing was by immunoSEQ multiplex PCR. The repertoire includes 30,000 to 45,000 clones, around 80% of them detected once, and around 15% sits in the top ten. The sample was peripheral blood. The receptors were sampled from a man in his sixties or seventies with acute or convalescent COVID-19.

For this clone: Germline is not matched at one junction end, which may reflect a read error. The V call is TRBV7-2, the J call TRBJ2-4; D is unclear. Per the germline V gene, CDR1 is SGHTA and CDR2 is FQGNSA. There are 11 residues in the CDR3. CDR3 DNA sequence: TGTGCCTGCAGCATAAATAACATTCAGTACTTC. Translated, it gives CACSINNIQYF.

The J gene is TRBJ1-1, the V gene TRBV6-1; D uncertain. The V and J ends lost 0 bases and 6 bases respectively, with 14 bases between them. This CDR3 is built from 15 residues. CDR1 is MNHNS, CDR2 SASEGT, per germline. CDR3: CASSEALWRLAEAFF. The CDR3 region has the DNA TGTGCCAGCAGTGAAGCGCTGTGGAGATTGGCTGAAGCTTTCTTT.

This chain links TRBV25-1 with TRBJ2-5, with D perhaps TRBD1 (5 bases). Between the trimmed V and J ends, which lost 3 bases and 5 bases, there was a span of 7 bases. The germline gives CDR1 MGHDK, CDR2 SYGVNS. This CDR3 comprises 12 residues. The CDR3 spells CASSDRVETQYF. The CDR3 DNA is TGTGCCAGCAGTGACAGGGTCGAGACCCAGTACTTC.

The chain carries TRBV18 and TRBJ1-2; 9 bases line up with TRBD1. The CDR3 runs 17 residues. Trimming at V came to 6 bases and at J to 2 bases, leaving 13 bases not matched to a gene. Germline CDR1 reads KGHSH; CDR2 reads LQKENI. The CDR3 loop is CASSQTPGQGPNYGYTF. The CDR3 region has the DNA TGTGCCAGCTCGCAGACCCCGGGACAGGGACCGAACTATGGCTACACCTTC.

Only a few counts were recorded for this clone. The V gene is TRBV19, the J gene TRBJ1-1; maybe TRBD1 (5 bases). The germline CDR1 and CDR2 sequences are LNHDA and SQIVND (reference sequence). V lost 5 bases, J lost 0 bases, and 10 bases lay in between. The CDR3 consists of 14 residues. The CDR3 nucleotides read TGTGCCAGTAGTGAAGACAGCCTGAACACTGAAGCTTTCTTT. Translated: CASSEDSLNTEAFF. Full variable domain (remainder filled in from reference TRBV19 and TRBJ1-1): DGGITQSPKYLFRKEGQNVTLSCEQNLNHDAMYWYRQDPGQGLRLIYYSQIVNDFQKGDIAEGYSVSREKKESFPLTVTSAQKNPTAFYLCASSEDSLNTEAFFGQGTRLTVV.

This clone has just a few counts. The chain joins TRBV7-2 to TRBJ2-7; weak D call: TRBD1 (6 bases). The CDR3 has 12 residues. The V end lost 1 base, the J end lost 6 bases, and 7 bases lay between the germline ends. The germline gives CDR1 SGHTA, CDR2 FQGNSA. DNA of the CDR3: TGTGCCAGCAGCTTAGAGGGGGTCGAGCAGTACTTC. This translates into CASSLEGVEQYF.

This sequence joins TRBV7-9 and TRBJ1-6; possibly TRBD1 for D (5 bases). Germline V lookup: CDR1 SEHNR, CDR2 FQNEAQ (reference sequence). The V and J ends lost 1 base and 8 bases respectively, with 12 bases between them. This CDR3 has 15 residues. In nucleotides, the CDR3 is TGTGCCAGCAGCTTAGAGGGACTGCCCTATTCACCCCTCCACTTT. Translation: CASSLEGLPYSPLHF.

The gene calls are TRBV6-4 and TRBJ2-6, with 13 bases lining up with TRBD2. Germline V lookup: CDR1 MRHNA, CDR2 SNTAGT. Trimming at V came to 5 bases and at J to 1 base, leaving 5 bases not matched to a gene. The CDR3 covers 18 residues. CDR3 nucleotide sequence: TGTGCCAGCAGTCCCGGGACTAGCGGGGATTCTGGGGCCAACGTCCTGACTTTC. This gives the protein CASSPGTSGDSGANVLTF.

The rearrangement links TRBV2 to TRBJ1-4, with D hard to call. The V end was cut by 6 bases, the J end by 13 bases, with 18 bases between. The CDR3 contains 13 residues. The germline V gene encodes CDR1 SNHLY and CDR2 FYNNEI. CDR3 coding DNA: TGTGCCAGCAGCCAAACCTCGGGAGTACGACTGTTTTTT. This sequence encodes CASSQTSGVRLFF.

This clone was picked up a small number of times. Here the CDR3 DNA reads TGTGCCAGCAGTTGGACAGGGGGCGGGAACATTCAGTACTTC. Amino acids: CASSWTGGGNIQYF. V is TRBV5-4 and J is TRBJ2-4; 11 bases line up with TRBD1. V lost 5 bases and J lost 7; bases outside the gene matches: 5. The CDR3 has 14 residues. Germline lookup yields CDR1 SGHNT and CDR2 YYREEE (reference sequence).

This rearrangement joins TRBV29-1 to TRBJ2-7; 8 bases fit TRBD1. V shed 3 bases, J shed 7 bases, and the junction held 5 bases outside the gene matches. From germline, CDR1 is SQVTM and CDR2 ANQGSEA. The CDR3 loop spans 12 amino acids. The CDR3 loop reads CSVEDRALEQYF. CDR3 sequence (DNA): TGCAGCGTTGAGGACAGGGCCTTGGAGCAGTACTTC.

The chain uses TRBV4-3 and TRBJ2-5, with D possibly TRBD2 on 5 matching bases. Trimming removed 1 base from V and 2 bases from J, with 14 bases in between. CDR1 LGHNA and CDR2 YSLEER come from the germline V gene. The CDR3 totals 16 residues. The CDR3 DNA reads TGCGCCAGCAGCCAAGCCTTCCGAGGGTTACAAGAGACCCAGTACTTC. Translation gives CASSQAFRGLQETQYF.

The chain employs TRBV28 and TRBJ2-7, with TRBD1 matching over 8 bases. The length of the CDR3 is 15 residues. The germline V gene encodes CDR1 MDHEN and CDR2 SYDVKM. Trimming at V came to 4 bases and at J to 2 bases, leaving 7 bases not matched to a gene. CDR3 DNA sequence: TGTGCCAGCAGTTCTGACAGGGGCCCTACCTACGAGCAGTACTTC. This gives the protein CASSSDRGPTYEQYF.

The chain has TRBV27 and TRBJ1-1; possibly TRBD1 for D (5 bases). The CDR3 sequence is 13 residues long. The V gene lost 8 bases and the J gene lost 7 bases, with 17 bases spanning the gap. Germline V gene data show CDR1 as MNHEY and CDR2 as SMNVEV (reference sequence). The CDR3 nucleotides read TGTGCCAGCGGGCCCAGGGTAGACAGTGAAGCTTTCTTT. It translates to CASGPRVDSEAFF.

With regard to this clone: The same CDR3 is also encoded by other DNA sequences in this sample. This chain links TRBV7-2 with TRBJ2-6; D is perhaps TRBD1 (6 bases). The germline CDR1 and CDR2 sequences are SGHTA and FQGNSA. The CDR3 sequence is 15 residues long. V lost 2 bases to trimming and J lost 4 bases, with 9 bases between them. CDR3 DNA sequence: TGTGCCAGCAGCTTAACAGGGTACGGGGCCAACGTCCTGACTTTC. Protein sequence: CASSLTGYGANVLTF.

For the CDR3, the DNA is TGTGCCAGCAGTTTGTACAGGGGAGGAGGAGAGCCCCAGCATTTT. Its protein product is CASSLYRGGGEPQHF. The gene calls are TRBV27 and TRBJ1-5; TRBD1 aligns across 7 bases. Looked up from germline, CDR1 is MNHEY and CDR2 is SMNVEV (reference sequence). J gave up 8 bases and V 3 bases, and 10 bases lay outside the gene matches. There are 15 residues in the CDR3.